This T cell receptor beta chain was profiled in a study of CD8 T cells in ankylosing spondylitis. Regarding the study as a whole: Ankylosing spondylitis blood appeared to carry a characteristic TCR beta motif of seven to nine highly homologous variants.

TCRdb called the 5' RACE reads again in MiXCR, with one record for every CDR3 protein. Here the sample spans 700,000 to 850,000 distinct CDR3 sequences, 10% to 15% being singletons. Germline assignment: CDR1 LGHNA and CDR2 YSLEER. The CDR3 spans 15 residues. V was trimmed by 0 bases and J by 1 base, leaving 9 bases between them. In this sample, this clonotype turned up a few times. Its specificity is not known. The V and J genes are TRBV4-3 and TRBJ1-1; D gene unclear. The sequenced sample consisted of blood, either unsorted or a sorted T cell fraction (not recorded which). The receptor was derived from a male donor with ankylosing spondylitis. CDR3 sequence reads: CASSQDVQWNTEAFF. As DNA, the CDR3 is TGCGCCAGCAGCCAAGACGTACAGTGGAACACTGAAGCTTTCTTT.